This record concerns one T cell receptor (beta chain) sequence. In this sample, this clonotype turned up a few times. The antigen it binds to is not known. Base qualities are missing; no much larger clone stands one base away. This specimen's treatment or condition label, per the study, means: allogeneic hematopoietic cell transplantation with graft depleted of TCRalphabeta T cells and CD19 B cells. The transplant recipients were children given TCRalphabeta/CD19-depleted allogeneic hematopoietic cell grafts. CDR1 is given as MGHDK and CDR2 as SYGVNS, both from the germline V gene. The CDR3 runs 16 residues from the cysteine to the phenylalanine. The entry retains the CDR3 DNA only, 48 bases that are in frame from base 1. V and J are trimmed by 4 bases and 4 bases, and the gene matches miss 7 bases of the junction. This sample stems from a study of T-cell reconstitution after alpha-beta-depleted transplantation in children (dated by TCRdb to the mid-2010s). Broadly, across the study: The study quantitatively tracked T-cell immune reconstitution after TCRalphabeta/CD19-depleted allogeneic hematopoietic cell transplantation in children using TCR repertoire profiling.

The library was produced with PCR. Sequencing used an Illumina HiSeq 2500. Molecular barcoding was employed in the preparation of TCR libraries, with unique molecular identifiers being used to normalize TCRbeta repertoire quantification. Clones were called with MiXCR by TCRdb after fastp trimmed the public reads at Q25, and only in-frame beta chains were retained. For every CDR3 protein sequence, its rows merge into one entry that carries the most common genes and DNA. For this sample there are around 700,000 distinct CDR3 sequences; roughly 13% appear just once. The ten top clones hold 0.65% to 0.9% of the sample. Broader findings and caveats from the paper: Over the following months the frequencies of hyperexpanded clones went down, and after one year T-cell counts and TCRbeta diversity were mostly credited to newly produced T cells. In some patients, the high TCRbeta diversity seen at day 60 was put down to recipient T cells and intrathymic progenitors that had survived conditioning. The apparently early recovery of alphabetaT-cell counts about two months after transplant reportedly depended on only several hundred rapidly expanded clones that came from non-depleted graft cells.

Sequenced here: PBMCs, sampled before TCRalphabeta/CD19-depleted stem cell transplant. This TCR came from a girl aged 2-10 years with congenital amegakaryocytic thrombocytopenia, due to receive a stem cell transplant. The chain was built from TRBV25-1 and TRBJ2-7, and 13 bases in between align with TRBD2. CDR3 reads: CASSAGGLAGVYEQYF. The bases read TGTGCCAGCAGTGCTGGAGGACTAGCGGGAGTTTACGAGCAGTACTTC.